This T cell receptor beta chain was documented in a study of blood T cell repertoires in COVID-19. Study-level background: Sites across the United States, Italy and Spain contributed samples from acute and convalescent COVID-19. T cells, B-cell-depleted T cells, or PBMCs supplied cDNA or gDNA.

Participants' own reports of clinical history determined their cohort assignment. V was pared by 5 bases and J by 4 bases, with 3 bases of the junction left unmatched. Germline values: CDR1 SGHVS, CDR2 FQNEAQ. CDR3 length equals 14 residues. In the source study's methods: Counts of nucleated cells, estimated from reference gene primer amplification, were obtained. The repertoire was sequenced with immunoSEQ multiplex PCR; TCRdb's copy has only in-frame clones and lacks some. The V and J calls and clone size are taken from that table; D and trimming were inferred from the DNA. The sample lists around 230,000 clones; under 90% were seen once.

The sequenced material came from PBMCs or T cells enriched from blood (not recorded which). V usage is TRBV7-8 and J usage is TRBJ1-5; 9 positions match TRBD1. The receptor was isolated from a woman under 40 with acute COVID-19. CDR3 sequence: CASSAGTGNQPQHF. DNA for the CDR3: TGTGCCAGCAGCGCCGGGACAGGGAATCAGCCCCAGCATTTT.